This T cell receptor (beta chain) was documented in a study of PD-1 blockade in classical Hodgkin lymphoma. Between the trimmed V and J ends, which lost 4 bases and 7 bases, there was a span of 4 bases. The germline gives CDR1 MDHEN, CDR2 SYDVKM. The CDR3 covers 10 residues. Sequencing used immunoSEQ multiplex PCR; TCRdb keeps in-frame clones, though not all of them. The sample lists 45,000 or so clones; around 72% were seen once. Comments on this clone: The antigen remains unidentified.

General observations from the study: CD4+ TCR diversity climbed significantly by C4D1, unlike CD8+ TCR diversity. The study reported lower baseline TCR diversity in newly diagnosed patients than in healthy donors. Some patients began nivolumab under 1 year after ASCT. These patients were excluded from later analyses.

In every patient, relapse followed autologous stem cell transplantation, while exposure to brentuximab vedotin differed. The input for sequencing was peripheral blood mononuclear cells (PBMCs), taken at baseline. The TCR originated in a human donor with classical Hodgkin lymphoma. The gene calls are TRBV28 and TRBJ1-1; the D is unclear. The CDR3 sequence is CASSSFEAFF. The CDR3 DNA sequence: TGTGCCAGCAGTTCTTTTGAAGCTTTCTTT.